A selection of T cell receptor beta chains follows, all from one sample in a study of blood T cell repertoires in COVID-19. Method: immunoSEQ multiplex PCR; TCRdb's copy keeps in-frame clones and lacks some. Of more than 250,000 clones listed, roughly 85% are singletons. What was sequenced was PBMCs or T cells enriched from blood (not recorded which). These receptors originate from a middle-aged woman who had recovered from COVID-19. Both conserved end residues are part of each CDR3. The order of the fields is J gene, V gene, clone size, D gene, CDR3 protein, CDR3 DNA. A D gene is named only where the DNA matches it firmly. Size values are once, few and many counts, or a class for expanded clones, and some rows have none.

J gene: TRBJ2-3
V gene: TRBV4-3
clone size: .
D gene: .
CDR3 protein: CASSLDQGSPDTQYF
CDR3 DNA: TGCGCCAGCAGCCTGGATCAGGGTAGCCCAGATACGCAGTATTTT

J gene: TRBJ1-6
V gene: TRBV7-2
clone size: .
D gene: .
CDR3 protein: CASSLGGTDNSPLHF
CDR3 DNA: TGTGCCAGCAGCTTAGGGGGGACTGATAATTCACCCCTCCACTTT

J gene: TRBJ1-1
V gene: TRBV2
clone size: .
D gene: TRBD1
CDR3 protein: CASRGQSNTEAFF
CDR3 DNA: TGTGCCAGCAGGGGACAGTCAAACACTGAAGCTTTCTTT

J gene: TRBJ2-2
V gene: TRBV6-5
clone size: once
D gene: .
CDR3 protein: CASTRGNTGELFF
CDR3 DNA: TGTGCCAGCACCAGGGGAAACACCGGGGAGCTGTTTTTT

J gene: TRBJ2-7
V gene: TRBV13
clone size: .
D gene: TRBD2
CDR3 protein: CASSLQGLVYEQYF
CDR3 DNA: TGTGCCAGCAGCCTCCAGGGACTAGTCTACGAGCAGTACTTC

J gene: TRBJ2-2
V gene: TRBV5-4
clone size: .
D gene: .
CDR3 protein: CASSLARFTGELFF
CDR3 DNA: TGTGCCAGCAGCTTGGCGAGATTCACCGGGGAGCTGTTTTTT

J gene: TRBJ1-2
V gene: TRBV28
clone size: .
D gene: TRBD1
CDR3 protein: CASRPTGQGLGYTF
CDR3 DNA: TGTGCCAGCAGACCCACAGGACAGGGGCTAGGGTACACCTTC

J gene: TRBJ2-1
V gene: TRBV30
clone size: .
D gene: .
CDR3 protein: CAWTPSIRSYNEQFF
CDR3 DNA: TGTGCCTGGACCCCTAGCATCCGCTCCTACAATGAGCAGTTCTTC

J gene: TRBJ1-2
V gene: TRBV2
clone size: .
D gene: .
CDR3 protein: CASSPRWGGPTNYGYTF
CDR3 DNA: TGTGCCAGCAGTCCCAGGTGGGGGGGGCCTACTAACTATGGCTACACCTTC

J gene: TRBJ2-7
V gene: TRBV21-1
clone size: .
D gene: .
CDR3 protein: CASRTGLLYTYEQYF
CDR3 DNA: TGTGCCAGCAGAACGGGGTTATTATACACCTACGAGCAGTACTTC

J gene: TRBJ2-6
V gene: TRBV4-3
clone size: .
D gene: TRBD2
CDR3 protein: CASSRRGSSGANVLTF
CDR3 DNA: TGCGCCAGCAGCCGCCGCGGGAGCTCTGGGGCCAACGTCCTGACTTTC

J gene: TRBJ2-7
V gene: TRBV27
clone size: once
D gene: .
CDR3 protein: CASSTGKGLYEQYF
CDR3 DNA: TGTGCCAGCAGTACTGGAAAGGGGCTCTACGAGCAGTACTTC

J gene: TRBJ2-1
V gene: TRBV9
clone size: once
D gene: .
CDR3 protein: CASSVEGGPYNEQFF
CDR3 DNA: TGTGCCAGCAGCGTAGAAGGCGGGCCCTACAATGAGCAGTTCTTC

J gene: TRBJ2-2
V gene: TRBV19
clone size: .
D gene: .
CDR3 protein: CATTSGGGANTGELFF
CDR3 DNA: TGTGCCACTACCAGTGGAGGGGGCGCGAACACCGGGGAGCTGTTTTTT

J gene: TRBJ2-1
V gene: TRBV14
clone size: .
D gene: .
CDR3 protein: CASRGGTSNSNEQFF
CDR3 DNA: TGTGCCAGCAGGGGAGGTACTAGTAACAGTAATGAGCAGTTCTTC

J gene: TRBJ2-2
V gene: TRBV28
clone size: once
D gene: TRBD2
CDR3 protein: CASSSRRGTRNTGELFF
CDR3 DNA: TGTGCCAGCAGTTCCCGACGTGGGACTAGAAACACCGGGGAGCTGTTTTTT

J gene: TRBJ1-4
V gene: TRBV30
clone size: .
D gene: .
CDR3 protein: CAWSENQGTNEKLFF
CDR3 DNA: TGTGCCTGGAGCGAAAACCAGGGGACTAATGAAAAACTGTTTTTT

J gene: TRBJ2-7
V gene: TRBV6-5
clone size: once
D gene: TRBD1
CDR3 protein: CASSWGQGTGEQYF
CDR3 DNA: TGTGCCAGCAGTTGGGGACAGGGCACCGGCGAGCAGTACTTC

J gene: TRBJ1-1
V gene: TRBV12-3/TRBV12-4
clone size: .
D gene: .
CDR3 protein: CASSLGRNTEAFF
CDR3 DNA: TGTGCCAGCAGTTTGGGGAGGAACACTGAAGCTTTCTTT

J gene: TRBJ1-2
V gene: TRBV19
clone size: .
D gene: TRBD1
CDR3 protein: CASIGWDRGNYGYTF
CDR3 DNA: TGTGCCAGTATAGGTTGGGACAGGGGAAACTATGGCTACACCTTC

J gene: TRBJ1-3
V gene: TRBV6-5
clone size: .
D gene: TRBD1
CDR3 protein: CASRDRASGNTIYF
CDR3 DNA: TGTGCCAGCAGAGACAGGGCTTCTGGAAACACCATATATTTT

J gene: TRBJ2-7
V gene: TRBV2
clone size: few
D gene: TRBD2
CDR3 protein: CASSDPGGTHEQYF
CDR3 DNA: TGTGCCAGCAGTGACCCGGGAGGGACCCACGAGCAGTACTTC

J gene: TRBJ1-1
V gene: TRBV24-1
clone size: .
D gene: TRBD1
CDR3 protein: CATSGTGGAEAFF
CDR3 DNA: TGTGCCACCAGTGGGACAGGTGGGGCTGAAGCTTTCTTT

J gene: TRBJ1-4
V gene: TRBV12-3/TRBV12-4
clone size: .
D gene: .
CDR3 protein: CASSQGNEKLFF
CDR3 DNA: TGTGCCAGTTCCCAGGGTAATGAAAAACTGTTTTTT

J gene: TRBJ2-7
V gene: TRBV7-8
clone size: few
D gene: .
CDR3 protein: CASSLWSDTYEQYF
CDR3 DNA: TGTGCCAGCAGCTTATGGTCAGATACCTACGAGCAGTACTTC

J gene: TRBJ2-7
V gene: TRBV24-1
clone size: .
D gene: .
CDR3 protein: CATSDSVPGKYEQYF
CDR3 DNA: TGTGCCACCAGTGATTCCGTGCCGGGGAAATACGAGCAGTACTTC

J gene: TRBJ2-2
V gene: TRBV24-1
clone size: .
D gene: .
CDR3 protein: CATSVGRLTGELFF
CDR3 DNA: TGTGCCACCAGTGTAGGGAGGCTCACCGGGGAGCTGTTTTTT

J gene: TRBJ2-3
V gene: TRBV7-3
clone size: once
D gene: .
CDR3 protein: CASSLTSSNTQYF
CDR3 DNA: TGTGCCAGCAGCTTAACTAGTAGCAATACGCAGTATTTT

J gene: TRBJ1-4
V gene: TRBV12-3/TRBV12-4
clone size: .
D gene: .
CDR3 protein: CASSLARGKLFF
CDR3 DNA: TGTGCCAGCAGTTTAGCCCGAGGGAAACTGTTTTTT

J gene: TRBJ2-1
V gene: TRBV27
clone size: once
D gene: .
CDR3 protein: CASSLTGVFENNEQFF
CDR3 DNA: TGTGCCAGCAGTTTAACAGGAGTCTTCGAAAACAATGAGCAGTTCTTC

J gene: TRBJ2-1
V gene: TRBV30
clone size: .
D gene: TRBD2
CDR3 protein: CAWSPWTSGNNEQFF
CDR3 DNA: TGTGCCTGGAGCCCTTGGACTAGCGGAAACAATGAGCAGTTCTTC

J gene: TRBJ2-7
V gene: TRBV11-2
clone size: .
D gene: .
CDR3 protein: CASSLGLMETYEQYF
CDR3 DNA: TGTGCCAGCAGCTTAGGACTAATGGAGACCTACGAGCAGTACTTC

J gene: TRBJ1-2
V gene: TRBV18
clone size: .
D gene: TRBD1
CDR3 protein: CASSPGQALSYGYTF
CDR3 DNA: TGTGCCAGCTCACCGGGACAGGCCCTAAGCTATGGCTACACCTTC

J gene: TRBJ2-6
V gene: TRBV19
clone size: .
D gene: TRBD1
CDR3 protein: CASSTRTGRAGANVLTF
CDR3 DNA: TGTGCCAGTAGTACACGGACAGGGCGGGCAGGGGCCAACGTCCTGACTTTC

J gene: TRBJ1-1
V gene: TRBV27
clone size: .
D gene: .
CDR3 protein: CASSPWGRTEAFF
CDR3 DNA: TGTGCCAGCAGCCCCTGGGGGCGGACTGAAGCTTTCTTT

J gene: TRBJ2-4
V gene: TRBV5-8
clone size: .
D gene: .
CDR3 protein: CASSPRSELAKNIQYF
CDR3 DNA: TGTGCCAGCAGCCCGAGGAGCGAGTTAGCCAAAAACATTCAGTACTTC

J gene: TRBJ1-1
V gene: TRBV11-2
clone size: .
D gene: .
CDR3 protein: CASSLPRQGNEAFF
CDR3 DNA: TGTGCCAGCAGCTTACCTAGGCAGGGTAATGAAGCTTTCTTT

J gene: TRBJ1-6
V gene: TRBV11-2
clone size: .
D gene: .
CDR3 protein: CASSLQKTGNSPLHF
CDR3 DNA: TGTGCCAGCAGCTTACAGAAGACGGGTAATTCACCCCTCCACTTT

J gene: TRBJ1-2
V gene: TRBV4-3
clone size: once
D gene: TRBD1
CDR3 protein: CASSRGIGQAAYGYTF
CDR3 DNA: TGCGCCAGCAGCCGAGGGATCGGACAGGCGGCCTATGGCTACACCTTC

J gene: TRBJ2-3
V gene: TRBV7-3
clone size: .
D gene: .
CDR3 protein: CASSLSSATTDTQYF
CDR3 DNA: TGTGCCAGCAGCTTATCTAGCGCCACTACAGATACGCAGTATTTT

J gene: TRBJ2-5
V gene: TRBV5-1
clone size: .
D gene: .
CDR3 protein: CASGRDPLQTQYF
CDR3 DNA: TGCGCCAGCGGGCGGGACCCGCTTCAGACCCAGTACTTC

J gene: TRBJ2-1
V gene: TRBV27
clone size: .
D gene: TRBD2
CDR3 protein: CASSPAGGGNEQFF
CDR3 DNA: TGTGCCAGCAGTCCAGCGGGAGGAGGTAATGAGCAGTTCTTC

J gene: TRBJ1-6
V gene: TRBV7-2
clone size: few
D gene: .
CDR3 protein: CASSLEGLGQARHTPLHF
CDR3 DNA: TGTGCCAGCAGCTTAGAAGGGTTGGGGCAGGCCAGGCATACACCCCTCCACTTT

J gene: TRBJ2-5
V gene: TRBV18
clone size: .
D gene: .
CDR3 protein: CASCPQGCIETQYF
CDR3 DNA: TGTGCCAGCTGTCCACAGGGATGTATAGAGACCCAGTACTTC

J gene: TRBJ2-5
V gene: TRBV18
clone size: .
D gene: .
CDR3 protein: CASSPPNPVQETQYF
CDR3 DNA: TGTGCCAGCTCACCACCGAACCCAGTACAAGAGACCCAGTACTTC

J gene: TRBJ2-3
V gene: TRBV6-4
clone size: .
D gene: .
CDR3 protein: CASSPGLLNTQYF
CDR3 DNA: TGTGCCAGCTCTCCCGGACTTCTTAATACGCAGTATTTT

J gene: TRBJ2-2
V gene: TRBV28
clone size: .
D gene: .
CDR3 protein: CASCTFGGELFF
CDR3 DNA: TGTGCCAGCTGCACCTTCGGCGGGGAGCTGTTTTTT

J gene: TRBJ2-3
V gene: TRBV6-2/TRBV6-3
clone size: .
D gene: TRBD1
CDR3 protein: CASSTGTGLFTDTQYF
CDR3 DNA: TGTGCCAGCAGTACCGGGACAGGGCTTTTCACAGATACGCAGTATTTT

J gene: TRBJ1-3
V gene: TRBV28
clone size: few
D gene: .
CDR3 protein: CASSFPGISSGNTIYF
CDR3 DNA: TGTGCCAGCAGTTTCCCAGGGATCTCTTCCGGAAACACCATATATTTT

J gene: TRBJ1-4
V gene: TRBV5-6
clone size: .
D gene: .
CDR3 protein: CASSLAVTPEKLFF
CDR3 DNA: TGTGCCAGCAGCTTGGCGGTGACACCTGAAAAACTGTTTTTT

J gene: TRBJ1-2
V gene: TRBV11-2
clone size: .
D gene: .
CDR3 protein: CASSQSTGVRGGYTF
CDR3 DNA: TGTGCCAGCAGTCAAAGCACAGGAGTGAGAGGTGGCTACACCTTC

J gene: TRBJ2-7
V gene: TRBV19
clone size: .
D gene: TRBD2
CDR3 protein: CASSIGSPTGLAGFYEQYF
CDR3 DNA: TGTGCCAGTAGTATCGGCTCCCCCACCGGGCTAGCGGGCTTCTACGAGCAGTACTTC

J gene: TRBJ1-5
V gene: TRBV28
clone size: .
D gene: .
CDR3 protein: CASSPPGRVNNQPQHF
CDR3 DNA: TGTGCCAGCAGTCCCCCGGGGAGGGTTAACAATCAGCCCCAGCATTTT

J gene: TRBJ2-1
V gene: TRBV12-3/TRBV12-4
clone size: .
D gene: .
CDR3 protein: CASSPQGKDEQFF
CDR3 DNA: TGTGCCAGCAGTCCACAGGGTAAGGATGAGCAGTTCTTC

J gene: TRBJ1-5
V gene: TRBV12-2
clone size: .
D gene: .
CDR3 protein: CASRLTGGNQPQHF
CDR3 DNA: TGTGCAAGTCGCTTGACAGGGGGCAATCAGCCCCAGCATTTT

J gene: TRBJ1-2
V gene: TRBV3-1/TRBV3-2
clone size: .
D gene: .
CDR3 protein: CASSQNRPQRGYGYTF
CDR3 DNA: TGTGCCAGCAGCCAAAATCGTCCTCAACGGGGCTATGGCTACACCTTC

J gene: TRBJ2-2
V gene: TRBV2
clone size: .
D gene: TRBD2
CDR3 protein: CASRSSGIDTGELFF
CDR3 DNA: TGTGCCAGCAGGTCCAGCGGGATTGACACCGGGGAGCTGTTTTTT